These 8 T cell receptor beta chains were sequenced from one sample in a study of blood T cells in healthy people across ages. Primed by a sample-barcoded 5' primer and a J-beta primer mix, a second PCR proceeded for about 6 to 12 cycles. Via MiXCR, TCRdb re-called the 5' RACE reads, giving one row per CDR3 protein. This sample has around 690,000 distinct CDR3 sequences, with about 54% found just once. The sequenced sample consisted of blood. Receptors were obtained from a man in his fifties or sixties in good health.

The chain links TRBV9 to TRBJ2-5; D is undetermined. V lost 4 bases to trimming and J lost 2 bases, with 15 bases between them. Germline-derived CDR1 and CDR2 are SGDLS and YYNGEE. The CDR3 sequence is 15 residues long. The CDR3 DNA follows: TGTGCCAGCAGCCCCTTCCAATCGGATCAAGAGACCCAGTACTTC. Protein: CASSPFQSDQETQYF.

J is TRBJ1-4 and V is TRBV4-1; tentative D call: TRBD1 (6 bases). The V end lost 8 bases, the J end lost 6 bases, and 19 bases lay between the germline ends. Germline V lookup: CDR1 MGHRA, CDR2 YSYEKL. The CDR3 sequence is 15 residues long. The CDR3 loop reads CASGPSGGFDEKLFF. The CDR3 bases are TGCGCCAGCGGCCCCTCGGGGGGCTTCGATGAAAAACTGTTTTTT.

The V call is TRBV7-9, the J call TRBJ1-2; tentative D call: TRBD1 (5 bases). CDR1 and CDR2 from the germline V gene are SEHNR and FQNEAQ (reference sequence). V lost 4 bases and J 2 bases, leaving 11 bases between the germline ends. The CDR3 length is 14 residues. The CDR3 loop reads CASSSRGGNYGYTF. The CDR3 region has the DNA TGTGCCAGCAGCTCCCGGGGGGGGAACTATGGCTACACCTTC.

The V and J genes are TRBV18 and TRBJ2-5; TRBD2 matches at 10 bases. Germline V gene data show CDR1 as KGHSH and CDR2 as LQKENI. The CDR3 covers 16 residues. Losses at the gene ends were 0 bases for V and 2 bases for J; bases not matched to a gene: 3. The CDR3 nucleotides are TGTGCCAGCTCACCACCTAGCGGGGGGCCACAAGAGACCCAGTACTTC. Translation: CASSPPSGGPQETQYF.

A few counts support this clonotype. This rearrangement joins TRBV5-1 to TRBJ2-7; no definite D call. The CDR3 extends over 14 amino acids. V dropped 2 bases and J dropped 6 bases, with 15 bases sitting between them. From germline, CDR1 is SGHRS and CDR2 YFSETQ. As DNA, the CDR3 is TGCGCCAGCAGCTTCTCAGGAGTAAAGGGCGAGCAGTACTTC. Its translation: CASSFSGVKGEQYF.

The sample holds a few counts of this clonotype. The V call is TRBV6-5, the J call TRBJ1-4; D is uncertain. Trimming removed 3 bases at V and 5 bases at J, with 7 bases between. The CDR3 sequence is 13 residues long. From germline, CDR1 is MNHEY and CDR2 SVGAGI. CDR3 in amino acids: CASSYGTNEKLFF. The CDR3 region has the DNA TGTGCCAGCAGTTATGGAACGAATGAAAAACTGTTTTTT.

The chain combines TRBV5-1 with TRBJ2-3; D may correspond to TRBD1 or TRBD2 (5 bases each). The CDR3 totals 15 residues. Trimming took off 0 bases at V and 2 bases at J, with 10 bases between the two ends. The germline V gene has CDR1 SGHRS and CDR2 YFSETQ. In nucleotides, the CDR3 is TGCGCCAGCAGCTTGGCGGGGCAAAACACAGATACGCAGTATTTT. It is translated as CASSLAGQNTDTQYF.

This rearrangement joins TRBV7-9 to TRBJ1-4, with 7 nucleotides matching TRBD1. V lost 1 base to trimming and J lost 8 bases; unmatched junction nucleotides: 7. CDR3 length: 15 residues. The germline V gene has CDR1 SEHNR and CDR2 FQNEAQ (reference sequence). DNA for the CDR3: TGTGCCAGCAGCTTAGGGACAGGAACGGGGGAAAAACTGTTTTTT. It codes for CASSLGTGTGEKLFF.